This T cell receptor (beta chain) was profiled in a study of blood T cell repertoires in COVID-19. Study at large: Samples came from the United States, Italy and Spain, spanning acute and convalescent COVID-19.

Original data processing: Reference gene primer amplification gave estimated nucleated cell counts. Libraries were prepared by immunoSEQ multiplex PCR; TCRdb keeps only in-frame clonotypes and omits some of them. V and J calls and clone size come straight from that table; D and trimming were deduced from the DNA. The top ten hold over 25% of the sample, which has about 17,000 clones, more than 65% seen once. Germline V gene data show CDR1 as SGHDT and CDR2 as YYEEEE. Trimming cost V 1 base and J 0 bases, with 8 bases left between them. The CDR3 consists of 16 residues. Sequencing was performed on peripheral blood. J is TRBJ2-6 and V is TRBV5-6, with no clear D. This receptor was identified in a woman in her sixties or seventies with active COVID-19. CDR3 sequence reads: CASSLWRSSGANVLTF. The CDR3 DNA reads TGTGCCAGCAGCTTGTGGCGGAGCTCTGGGGCCAACGTCCTGACTTTC. The full variable domain, rest sourced from reference TRBV5-6 and TRBJ2-6, is DAGVTQSPTHLIKTRGQQVTLRCSPKSGHDTVSWYQQALGQGPQFIFQYYEEEERQRGNFPDRFSGHQFPNYSSELNVNALLLGDSALYLCASSLWRSSGANVLTFGAGSRLTVL.